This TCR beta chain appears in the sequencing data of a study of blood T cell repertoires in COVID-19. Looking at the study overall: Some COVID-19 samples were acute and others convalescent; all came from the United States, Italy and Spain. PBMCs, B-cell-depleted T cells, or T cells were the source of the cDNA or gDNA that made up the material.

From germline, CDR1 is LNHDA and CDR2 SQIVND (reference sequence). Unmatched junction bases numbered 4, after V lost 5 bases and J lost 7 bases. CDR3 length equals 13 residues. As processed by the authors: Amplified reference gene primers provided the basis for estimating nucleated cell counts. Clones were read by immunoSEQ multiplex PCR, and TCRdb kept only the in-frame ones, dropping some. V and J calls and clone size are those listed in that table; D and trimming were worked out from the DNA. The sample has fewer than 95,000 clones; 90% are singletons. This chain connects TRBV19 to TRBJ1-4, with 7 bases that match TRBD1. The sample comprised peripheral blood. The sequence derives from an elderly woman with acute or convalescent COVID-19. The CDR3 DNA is TGTGCCAGTAGTCTCAACAGGGGTGAAAAACTGTTTTTT. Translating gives CASSLNRGEKLFF.